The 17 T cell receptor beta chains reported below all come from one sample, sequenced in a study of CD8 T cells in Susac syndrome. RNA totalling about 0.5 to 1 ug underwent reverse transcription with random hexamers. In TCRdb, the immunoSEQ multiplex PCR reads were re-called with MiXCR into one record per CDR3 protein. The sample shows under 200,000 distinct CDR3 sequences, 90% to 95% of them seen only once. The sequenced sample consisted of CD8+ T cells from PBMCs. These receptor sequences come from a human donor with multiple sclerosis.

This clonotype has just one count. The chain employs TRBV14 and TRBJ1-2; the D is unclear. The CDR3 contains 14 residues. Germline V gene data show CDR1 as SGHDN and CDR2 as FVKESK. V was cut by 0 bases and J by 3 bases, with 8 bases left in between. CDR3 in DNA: TGTGCCAGCAGCCAAGATCGCGGAGACTATGGCTACACCTTC. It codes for CASSQDRGDYGYTF.

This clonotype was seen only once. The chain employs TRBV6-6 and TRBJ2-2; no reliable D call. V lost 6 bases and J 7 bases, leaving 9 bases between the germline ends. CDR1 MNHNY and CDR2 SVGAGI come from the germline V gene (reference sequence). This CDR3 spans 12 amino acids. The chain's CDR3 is CASSHFLGELFF. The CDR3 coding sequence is TGTGCCAGCAGCCACTTTCTCGGGGAGCTGTTTTTT.

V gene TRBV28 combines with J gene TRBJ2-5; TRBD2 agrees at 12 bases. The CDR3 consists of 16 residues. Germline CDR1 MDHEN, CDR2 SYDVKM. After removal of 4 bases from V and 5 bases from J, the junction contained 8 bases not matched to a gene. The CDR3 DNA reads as TGTGCCAGCAGTTCTAGCGGGAGGGCCATGGGGGAGACCCAGTACTTC. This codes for CASSSSGRAMGETQYF.

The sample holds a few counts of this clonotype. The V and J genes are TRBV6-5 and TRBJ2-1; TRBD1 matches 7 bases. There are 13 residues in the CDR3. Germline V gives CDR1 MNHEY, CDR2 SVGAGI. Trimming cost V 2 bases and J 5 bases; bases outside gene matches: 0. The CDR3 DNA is TGTGCCAGCAGTTACCAGGGGGACAATGAGCAGTTCTTC. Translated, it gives CASSYQGDNEQFF.

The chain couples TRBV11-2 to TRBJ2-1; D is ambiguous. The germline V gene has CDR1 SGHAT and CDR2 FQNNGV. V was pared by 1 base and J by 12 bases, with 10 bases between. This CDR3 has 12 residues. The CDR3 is CASSLVRTSQFF. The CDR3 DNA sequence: TGTGCCAGCAGCTTAGTTCGGACGTCGCAGTTCTTC.

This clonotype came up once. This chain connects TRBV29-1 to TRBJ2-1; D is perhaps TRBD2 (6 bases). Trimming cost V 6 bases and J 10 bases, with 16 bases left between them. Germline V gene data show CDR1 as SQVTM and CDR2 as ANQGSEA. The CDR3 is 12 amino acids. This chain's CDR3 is CSVELGGPEQFF. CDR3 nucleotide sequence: TGCAGCGTCGAACTGGGGGGTCCCGAGCAGTTCTTC.

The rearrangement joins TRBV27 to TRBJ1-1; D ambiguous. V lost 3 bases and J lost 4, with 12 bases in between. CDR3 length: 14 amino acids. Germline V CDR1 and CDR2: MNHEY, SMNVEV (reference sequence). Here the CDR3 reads CASSLVGTFTEAFF. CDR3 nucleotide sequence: TGTGCCAGCAGTTTGGTAGGTACCTTCACTGAAGCTTTCTTT.

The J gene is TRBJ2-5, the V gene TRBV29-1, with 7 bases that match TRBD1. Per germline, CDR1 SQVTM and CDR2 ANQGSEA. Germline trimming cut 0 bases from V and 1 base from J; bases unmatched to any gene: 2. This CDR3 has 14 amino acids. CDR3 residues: CSVEDGTVQETQYF. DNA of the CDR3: TGCAGCGTTGAAGACGGGACAGTCCAAGAGACCCAGTACTTC. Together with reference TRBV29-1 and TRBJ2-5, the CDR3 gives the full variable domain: SAVISQKPSRDICQRGTSLTIQCQVDSQVTMMFWYRQQPGQSLTLIATANQGSEATYESGFVIDKFPISRPNLTFSTLTVSNMSPEDSSIYLCSVEDGTVQETQYFGPGTRLLVL.

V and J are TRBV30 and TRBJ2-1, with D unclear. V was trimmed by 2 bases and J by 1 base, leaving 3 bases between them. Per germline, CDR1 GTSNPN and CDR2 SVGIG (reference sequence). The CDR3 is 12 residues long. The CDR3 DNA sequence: TGTGCCTGGAGTTTTTCCTACAATGAGCAGTTCTTC. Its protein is CAWSFSYNEQFF.

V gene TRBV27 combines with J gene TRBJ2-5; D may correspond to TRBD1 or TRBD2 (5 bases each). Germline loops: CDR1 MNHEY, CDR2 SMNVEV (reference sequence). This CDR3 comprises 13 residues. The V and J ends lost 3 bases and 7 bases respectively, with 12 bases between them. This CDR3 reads CASSLGPGTTQYF. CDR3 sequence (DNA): TGTGCCAGCAGTTTGGGACCCGGTACGACCCAGTACTTC.

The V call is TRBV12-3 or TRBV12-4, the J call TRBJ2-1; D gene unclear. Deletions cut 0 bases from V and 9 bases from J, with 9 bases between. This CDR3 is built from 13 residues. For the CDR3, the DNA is TGTGCCAGCAGTTTAGCTCGGACGGGTGAGCAGTTCTTC. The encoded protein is CASSLARTGEQFF.

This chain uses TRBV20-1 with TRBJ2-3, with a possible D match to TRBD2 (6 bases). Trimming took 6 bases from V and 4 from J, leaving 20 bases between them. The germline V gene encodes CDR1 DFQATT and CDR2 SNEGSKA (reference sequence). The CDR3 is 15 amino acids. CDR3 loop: CSAPSRGSGADTQYF. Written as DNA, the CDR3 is TGCAGTGCCCCGTCGCGGGGATCTGGGGCAGATACGCAGTATTTT.

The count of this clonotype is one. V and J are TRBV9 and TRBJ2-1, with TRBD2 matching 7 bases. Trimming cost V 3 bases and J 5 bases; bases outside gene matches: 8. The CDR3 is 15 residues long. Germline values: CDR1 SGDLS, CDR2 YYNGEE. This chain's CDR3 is CASSAFSGTNNEQFF. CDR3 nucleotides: TGTGCCAGCAGCGCCTTTTCAGGGACTAACAATGAGCAGTTCTTC.

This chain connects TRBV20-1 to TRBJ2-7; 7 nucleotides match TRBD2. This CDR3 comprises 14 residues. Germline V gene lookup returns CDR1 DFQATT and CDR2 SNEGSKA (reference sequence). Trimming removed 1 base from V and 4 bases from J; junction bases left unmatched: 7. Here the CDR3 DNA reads TGCAGTGCTAGAGCGACTAGCTATACTTACGAGCAGTACTTC. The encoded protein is CSARATSYTYEQYF.

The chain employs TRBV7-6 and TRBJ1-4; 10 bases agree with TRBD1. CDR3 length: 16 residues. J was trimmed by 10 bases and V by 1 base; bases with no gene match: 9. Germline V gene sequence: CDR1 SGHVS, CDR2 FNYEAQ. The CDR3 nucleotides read TGTGCCAGCAGCTTAGTGTCTCGGGACAGGGGTGGAAAACTGTTTTTT. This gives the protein CASSLVSRDRGGKLFF.

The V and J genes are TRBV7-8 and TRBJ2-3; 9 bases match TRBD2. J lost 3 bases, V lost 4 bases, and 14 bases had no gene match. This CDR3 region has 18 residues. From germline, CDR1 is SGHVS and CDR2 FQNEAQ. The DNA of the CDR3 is TGTGCCAGCAGCTCCCCGGGGGGTAGCGGGGGCCTGACAGATACGCAGTATTTT. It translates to CASSSPGGSGGLTDTQYF.

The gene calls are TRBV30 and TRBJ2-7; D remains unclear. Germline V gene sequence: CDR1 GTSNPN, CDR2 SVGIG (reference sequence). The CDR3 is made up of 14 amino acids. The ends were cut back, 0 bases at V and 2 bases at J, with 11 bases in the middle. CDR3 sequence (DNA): TGTGCCTGGAGTGTAAGCCACAATACCTACGAGCAGTACTTC. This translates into CAWSVSHNTYEQYF. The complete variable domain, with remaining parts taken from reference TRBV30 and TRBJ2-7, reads SQTIHQWPATLVQPVGSPLSLECTVEGTSNPNLYWYRQAAGRGLQLLFYSVGIGQISSEVPQNLSASRPQDRQFILSSKKLLLSDSGFYLCAWSVSHNTYEQYFGPGTRLTVT.